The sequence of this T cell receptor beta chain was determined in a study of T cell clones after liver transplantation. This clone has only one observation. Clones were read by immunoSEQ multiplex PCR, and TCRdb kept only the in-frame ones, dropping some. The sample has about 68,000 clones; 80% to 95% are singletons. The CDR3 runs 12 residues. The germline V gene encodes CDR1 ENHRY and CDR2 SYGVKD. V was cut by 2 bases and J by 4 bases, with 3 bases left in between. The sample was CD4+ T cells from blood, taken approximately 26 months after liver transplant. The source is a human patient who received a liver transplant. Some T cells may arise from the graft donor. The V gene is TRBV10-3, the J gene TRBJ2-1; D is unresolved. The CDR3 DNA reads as TGTGCCATCAGTGAGGGATACAATGAGCAGTTCTTC. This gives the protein CAISEGYNEQFF.